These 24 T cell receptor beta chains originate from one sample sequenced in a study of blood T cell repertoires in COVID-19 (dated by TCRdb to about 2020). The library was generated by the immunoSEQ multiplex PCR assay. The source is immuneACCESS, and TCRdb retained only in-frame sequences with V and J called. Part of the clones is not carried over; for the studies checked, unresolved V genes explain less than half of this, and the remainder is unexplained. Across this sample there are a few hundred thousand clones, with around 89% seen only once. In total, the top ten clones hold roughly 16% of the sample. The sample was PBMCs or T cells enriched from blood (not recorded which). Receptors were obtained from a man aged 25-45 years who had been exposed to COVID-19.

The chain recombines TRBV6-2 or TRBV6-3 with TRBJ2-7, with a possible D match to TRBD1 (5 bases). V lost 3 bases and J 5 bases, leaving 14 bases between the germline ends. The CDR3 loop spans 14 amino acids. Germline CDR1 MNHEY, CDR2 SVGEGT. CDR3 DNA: TGTGCCAGCAGTTATCAGGGTAATGTAAACGAGCAGTACTTC. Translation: CASSYQGNVNEQYF.

The CDR3 bases are TGTGCCAGCAGCTCGTTCTACGAGCAGTACTTC. This translates into CASSSFYEQYF. The chain combines TRBV5-6 with TRBJ2-7; D is undetermined. Germline CDR1 SGHDT, CDR2 YYEEEE. V lost 3 bases to trimming and J lost 3 bases, with 4 bases between them. This CDR3 region has 11 residues. Filled out from reference TRBV5-6 and TRBJ2-7, the complete variable domain reads DAGVTQSPTHLIKTRGQQVTLRCSPKSGHDTVSWYQQALGQGPQFIFQYYEEEERQRGNFPDRFSGHQFPNYSSELNVNALLLGDSALYLCASSSFYEQYFGPGTRLTVT.

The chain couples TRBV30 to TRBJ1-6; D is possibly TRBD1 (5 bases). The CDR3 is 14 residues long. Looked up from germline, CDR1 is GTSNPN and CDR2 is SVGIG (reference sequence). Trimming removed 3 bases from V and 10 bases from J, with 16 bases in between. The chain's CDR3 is CAWRGGNNGSPLHF. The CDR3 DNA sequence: TGTGCCTGGAGGGGGGGGAACAATGGCTCACCCCTCCACTTT.

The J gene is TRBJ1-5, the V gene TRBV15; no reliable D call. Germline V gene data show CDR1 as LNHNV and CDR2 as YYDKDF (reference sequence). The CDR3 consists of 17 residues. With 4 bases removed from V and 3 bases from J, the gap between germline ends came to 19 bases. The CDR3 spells CATSNHPRAYPNQPQHF. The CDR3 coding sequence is TGTGCCACCAGCAACCACCCCCGAGCTTACCCCAATCAGCCCCAGCATTTT.

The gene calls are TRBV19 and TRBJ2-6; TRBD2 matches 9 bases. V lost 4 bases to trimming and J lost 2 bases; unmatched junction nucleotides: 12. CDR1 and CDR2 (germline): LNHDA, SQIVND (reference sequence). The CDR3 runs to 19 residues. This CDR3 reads CASSSYSGGMTTGANVLTF. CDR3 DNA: TGTGCCAGTAGTAGTTATAGCGGGGGTATGACGACTGGGGCCAACGTCCTGACTTTC. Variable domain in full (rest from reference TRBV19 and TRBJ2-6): DGGITQSPKYLFRKEGQNVTLSCEQNLNHDAMYWYRQDPGQGLRLIYYSQIVNDFQKGDIAEGYSVSREKKESFPLTVTSAQKNPTAFYLCASSSYSGGMTTGANVLTFGAGSRLTVL.

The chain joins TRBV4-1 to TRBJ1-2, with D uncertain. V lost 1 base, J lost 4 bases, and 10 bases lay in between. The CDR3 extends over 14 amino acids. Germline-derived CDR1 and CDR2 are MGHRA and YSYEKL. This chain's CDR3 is CASSQGAAGYGYTF. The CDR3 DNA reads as TGCGCCAGCAGCCAAGGGGCCGCGGGCTATGGCTACACCTTC.

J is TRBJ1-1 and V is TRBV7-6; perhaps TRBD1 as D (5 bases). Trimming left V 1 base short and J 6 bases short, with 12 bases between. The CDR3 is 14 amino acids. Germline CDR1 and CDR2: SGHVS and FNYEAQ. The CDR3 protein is CASSLGEGPAEAFF. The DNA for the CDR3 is TGTGCCAGCAGCTTAGGGGAGGGGCCGGCTGAAGCTTTCTTT.

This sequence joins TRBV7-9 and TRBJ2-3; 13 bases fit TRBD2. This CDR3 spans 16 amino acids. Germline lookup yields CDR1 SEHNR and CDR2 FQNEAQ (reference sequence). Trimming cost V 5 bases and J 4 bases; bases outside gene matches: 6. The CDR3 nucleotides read TGTGCCAGCAGCATCCGACTAGCGGGGGGCTCAGATACGCAGTATTTT. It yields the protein CASSIRLAGGSDTQYF.

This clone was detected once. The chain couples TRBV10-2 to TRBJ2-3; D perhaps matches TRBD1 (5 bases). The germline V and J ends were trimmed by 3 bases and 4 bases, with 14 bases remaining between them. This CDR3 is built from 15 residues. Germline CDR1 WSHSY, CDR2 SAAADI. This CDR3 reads CASSDRGVGADTQYF. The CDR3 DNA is TGCGCCAGCAGTGATAGGGGCGTCGGCGCAGATACGCAGTATTTT.

The CDR3 coding sequence is TGTGCCAGTAGTATGGAACTAGCTAGCTACGAGCAGTACTTC. This translates into CASSMELASYEQYF. This chain links TRBV19 with TRBJ2-7, with D possibly being TRBD2 (6 bases). This CDR3 comprises 14 residues. V shed 3 bases and J shed 3 bases, with 12 bases lying between them. CDR1 is LNHDA, CDR2 SQIVND, per germline (reference sequence).

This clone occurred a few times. CDR3 residues: CATRQGGFSDGYTF. CDR3 nucleotide sequence: TGTGCCACCAGACAGGGAGGGTTTTCGGATGGCTACACCTTC. The rearrangement joins TRBV2 to TRBJ1-2; TRBD1 agrees at 7 bases. The V gene's germline CDR1 is SNHLY and CDR2 FYNNEI. J gave up 6 bases and V 10 bases, and 14 bases lay outside the gene matches. The CDR3 is 14 amino acids.

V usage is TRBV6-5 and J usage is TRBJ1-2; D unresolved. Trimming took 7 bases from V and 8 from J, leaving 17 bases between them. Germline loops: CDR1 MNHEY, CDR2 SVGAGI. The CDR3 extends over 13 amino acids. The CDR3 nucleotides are TGTGCCAGCAAAACACCCAACAGAATAGGCTACACCTTC. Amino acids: CASKTPNRIGYTF.

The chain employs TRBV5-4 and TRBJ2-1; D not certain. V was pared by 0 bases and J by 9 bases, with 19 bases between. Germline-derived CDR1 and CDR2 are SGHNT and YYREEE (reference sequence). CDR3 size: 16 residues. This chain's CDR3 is CASSLVVGEVSSEQFF. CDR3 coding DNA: TGTGCCAGCAGCTTGGTGGTGGGCGAAGTATCCAGTGAGCAGTTCTTC.

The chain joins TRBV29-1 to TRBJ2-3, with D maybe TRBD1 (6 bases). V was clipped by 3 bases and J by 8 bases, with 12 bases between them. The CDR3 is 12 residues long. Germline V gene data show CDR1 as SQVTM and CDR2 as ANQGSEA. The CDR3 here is CSVDYRVTTQYF. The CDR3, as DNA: TGCAGCGTTGATTACAGGGTGACTACGCAGTATTTT.

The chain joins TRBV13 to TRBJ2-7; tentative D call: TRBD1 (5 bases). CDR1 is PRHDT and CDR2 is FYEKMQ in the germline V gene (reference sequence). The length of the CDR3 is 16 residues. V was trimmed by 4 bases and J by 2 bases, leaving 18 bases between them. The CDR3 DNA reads TGTGCCAGCAGCTCTTTCCAGGGTCAAGTTACCTACGAGCAGTACTTC. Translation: CASSSFQGQVTYEQYF.

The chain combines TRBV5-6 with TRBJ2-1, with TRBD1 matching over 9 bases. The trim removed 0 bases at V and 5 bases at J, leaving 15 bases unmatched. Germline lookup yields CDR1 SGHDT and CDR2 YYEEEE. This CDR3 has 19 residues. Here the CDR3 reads CASSLDGSWLQGANNEQFF. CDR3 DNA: TGTGCCAGCAGCTTGGACGGGTCATGGCTACAGGGGGCCAACAATGAGCAGTTCTTC.

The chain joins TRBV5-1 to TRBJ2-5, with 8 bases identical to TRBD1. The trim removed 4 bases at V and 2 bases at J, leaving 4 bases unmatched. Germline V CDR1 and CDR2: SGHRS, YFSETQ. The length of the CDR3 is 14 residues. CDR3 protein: CASSPTGAQETQYF. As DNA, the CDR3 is TGCGCCAGCAGCCCGACAGGGGCTCAAGAGACCCAGTACTTC.

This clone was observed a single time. Here the CDR3 reads CASSQVRGRGSSGNTIYF. In DNA, the CDR3 is TGTGCCAGCAGCCAAGTGCGGGGAAGGGGAAGCTCTGGAAACACCATATATTTT. The chain employs TRBV14 and TRBJ1-3; D is perhaps TRBD1 (5 bases). Germline V gives CDR1 SGHDN, CDR2 FVKESK. Between the trimmed V and J ends, which lost 1 base and 0 bases, there was a span of 16 bases. This CDR3 comprises 18 residues.

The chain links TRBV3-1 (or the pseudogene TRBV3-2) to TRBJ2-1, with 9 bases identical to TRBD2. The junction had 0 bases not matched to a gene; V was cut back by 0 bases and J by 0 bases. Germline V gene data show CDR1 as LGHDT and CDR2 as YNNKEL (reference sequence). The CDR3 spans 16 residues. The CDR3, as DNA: TGTGCCAGCAGCCAAGAGCGGGGGGGCTCCTACAATGAGCAGTTCTTC. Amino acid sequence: CASSQERGGSYNEQFF.

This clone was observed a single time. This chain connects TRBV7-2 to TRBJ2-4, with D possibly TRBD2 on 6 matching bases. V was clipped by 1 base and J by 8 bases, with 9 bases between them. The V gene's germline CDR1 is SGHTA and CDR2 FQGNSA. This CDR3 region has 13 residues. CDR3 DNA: TGTGCCAGCAGCTTAGGGCGGGGAGACATTCAGTACTTC. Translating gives CASSLGRGDIQYF.

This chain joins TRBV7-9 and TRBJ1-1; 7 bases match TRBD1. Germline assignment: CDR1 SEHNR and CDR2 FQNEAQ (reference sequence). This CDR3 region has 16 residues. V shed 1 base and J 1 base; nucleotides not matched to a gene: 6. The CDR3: CASSLGTGSPNTEAFF. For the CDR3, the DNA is TGTGCCAGCAGCTTAGGGACAGGCAGCCCGAACACTGAAGCTTTCTTT.

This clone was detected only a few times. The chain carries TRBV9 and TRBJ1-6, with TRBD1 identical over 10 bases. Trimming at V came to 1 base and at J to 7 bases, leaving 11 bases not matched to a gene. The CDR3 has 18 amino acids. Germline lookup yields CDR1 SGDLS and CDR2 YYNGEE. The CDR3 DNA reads TGTGCCAGCAGCGTATCACATCTCGACAGGGGGCGAAATTCACCCCTCCACTTT. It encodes CASSVSHLDRGRNSPLHF.

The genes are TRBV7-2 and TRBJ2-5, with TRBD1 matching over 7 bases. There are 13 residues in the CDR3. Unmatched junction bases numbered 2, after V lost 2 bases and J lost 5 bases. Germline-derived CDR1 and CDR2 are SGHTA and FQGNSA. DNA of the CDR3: TGTGCCAGCAGCTTAAACAGGGGTGAGACCCAGTACTTC. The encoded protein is CASSLNRGETQYF. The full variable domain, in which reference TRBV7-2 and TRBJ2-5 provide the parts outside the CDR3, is GAGVSQSPSNKVTEKGKDVELRCDPISGHTALYWYRQSLGQGLEFLIYFQGNSAPDKSGLPSDRFSAERTGGSVSTLTIQRTQQEDSAVYLCASSLNRGETQYFGPGTRLLVL.

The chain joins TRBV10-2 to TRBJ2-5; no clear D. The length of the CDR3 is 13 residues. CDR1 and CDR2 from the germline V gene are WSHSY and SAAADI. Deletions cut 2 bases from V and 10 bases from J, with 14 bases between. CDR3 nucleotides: TGCGCCAGCAGTGAGGTATCGGCGGTAGGCCAGTACTTC. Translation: CASSEVSAVGQYF.